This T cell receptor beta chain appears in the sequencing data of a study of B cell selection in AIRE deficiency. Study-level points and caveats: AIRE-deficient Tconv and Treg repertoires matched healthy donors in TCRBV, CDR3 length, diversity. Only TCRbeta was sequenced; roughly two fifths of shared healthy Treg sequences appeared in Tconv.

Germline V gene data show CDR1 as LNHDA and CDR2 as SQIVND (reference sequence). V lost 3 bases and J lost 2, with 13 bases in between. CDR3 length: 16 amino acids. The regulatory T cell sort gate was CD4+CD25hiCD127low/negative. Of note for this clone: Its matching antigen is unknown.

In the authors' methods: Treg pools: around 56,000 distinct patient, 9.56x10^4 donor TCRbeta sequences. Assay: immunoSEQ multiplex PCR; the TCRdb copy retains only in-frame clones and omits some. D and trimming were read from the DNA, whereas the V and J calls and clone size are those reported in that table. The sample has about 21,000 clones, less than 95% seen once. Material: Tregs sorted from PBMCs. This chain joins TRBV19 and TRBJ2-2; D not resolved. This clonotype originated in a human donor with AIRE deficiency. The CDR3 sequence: CASSIGRKLNTGELFF. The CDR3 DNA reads TGTGCCAGTAGTATCGGGCGGAAACTAAACACCGGGGAGCTGTTTTTT.